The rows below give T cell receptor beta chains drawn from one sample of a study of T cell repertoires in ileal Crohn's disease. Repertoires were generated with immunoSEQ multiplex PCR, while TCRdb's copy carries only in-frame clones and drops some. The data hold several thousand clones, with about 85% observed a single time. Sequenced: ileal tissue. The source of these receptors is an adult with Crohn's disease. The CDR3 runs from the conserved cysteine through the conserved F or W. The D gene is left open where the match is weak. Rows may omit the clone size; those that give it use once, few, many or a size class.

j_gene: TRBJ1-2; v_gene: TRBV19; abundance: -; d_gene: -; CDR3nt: TGTGCCAGTAGTCGGGCGGGCGAGGGTGCACGTGGCTACACCTTC; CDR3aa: CASSRAGEGARGYTF
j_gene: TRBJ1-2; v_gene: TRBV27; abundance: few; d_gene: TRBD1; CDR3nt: TGTGCCAGCAGTCCTTGGCAGGGGGGGGCAGGCTACACCTTC; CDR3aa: CASSPWQGGAGYTF
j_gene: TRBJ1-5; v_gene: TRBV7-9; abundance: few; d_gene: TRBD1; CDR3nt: TGTGCCAGCAGCGGCCCAGGGGGCGATCAGCCCCAGCATTTT; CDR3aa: CASSGPGGDQPQHF
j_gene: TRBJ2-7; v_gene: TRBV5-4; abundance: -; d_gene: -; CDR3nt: TGTGCCAGCAGCCCCTCGCCTGCCCGAGGCGAGCAGTACTTC; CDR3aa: CASSPSPARGEQYF
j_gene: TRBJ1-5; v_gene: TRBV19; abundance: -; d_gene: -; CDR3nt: TGTGCCAGTAGTATGGGGCAGGGATATAGCAATCAGCCCCAGCATTTT; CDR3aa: CASSMGQGYSNQPQHF
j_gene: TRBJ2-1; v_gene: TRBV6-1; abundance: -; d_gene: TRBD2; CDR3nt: TGTGCCAGCAGTGAACTAGCGGGGTCCTACAATGAGCAGTTCTTC; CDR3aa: CASSELAGSYNEQFF
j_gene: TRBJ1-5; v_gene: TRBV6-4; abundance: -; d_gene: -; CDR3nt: TGTGCCAGCAGTGACTATTGGGGGGGTTTCCAGCCCCAGCATTTT; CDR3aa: CASSDYWGGFQPQHF
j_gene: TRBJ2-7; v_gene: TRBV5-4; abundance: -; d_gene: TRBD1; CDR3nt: TGTGCCAGCAGCCAGGACAGGGTGCAGCAGTACTTC; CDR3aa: CASSQDRVQQYF
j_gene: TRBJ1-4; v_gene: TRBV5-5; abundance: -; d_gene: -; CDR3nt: TGTGCCAGCAGCTTGGGGCGAGCGGATGAAAAACTGTTTTTT; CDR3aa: CASSLGRADEKLFF
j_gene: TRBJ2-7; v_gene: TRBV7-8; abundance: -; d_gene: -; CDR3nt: TGTGCCAGCAGCTCCACTCCCTACGAGCAGTACTTC; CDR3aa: CASSSTPYEQYF
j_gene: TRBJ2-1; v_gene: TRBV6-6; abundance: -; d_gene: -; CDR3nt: TGTGCCAGCAGTTACGACTCAAGCTCCTACAATGAGCAGTTCTTC; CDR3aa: CASSYDSSSYNEQFF
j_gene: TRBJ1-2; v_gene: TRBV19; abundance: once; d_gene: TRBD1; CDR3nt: TGTGCCAGTAGTACCCGACAGGGGAAAGGCTACACCTTC; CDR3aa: CASSTRQGKGYTF
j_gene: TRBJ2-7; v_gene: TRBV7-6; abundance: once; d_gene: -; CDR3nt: TGTGCCAGCAGCCCCTCTGGGTTCTCCTACGAGCAGTACTTC; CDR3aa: CASSPSGFSYEQYF
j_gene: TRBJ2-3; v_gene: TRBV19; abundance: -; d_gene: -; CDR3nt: TGTGCCAGTAGGCGAAGACCGGAGGCAGATACGCAGTATTTT; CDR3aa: CASRRRPEADTQYF
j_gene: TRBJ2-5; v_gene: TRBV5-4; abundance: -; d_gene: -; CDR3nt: TGTGCCAGCAACGCGGGCCGGGGGGCACCCCAAGAGACCCAGTACTTC; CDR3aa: CASNAGRGAPQETQYF
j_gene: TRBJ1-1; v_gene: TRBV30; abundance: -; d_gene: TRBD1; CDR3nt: TGTGCCTGGAGTTATTGGGGGACAGGGCTATTGAACACTGAAGCTTTCTTT; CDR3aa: CAWSYWGTGLLNTEAFF
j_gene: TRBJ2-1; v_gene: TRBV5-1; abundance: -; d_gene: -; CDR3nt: TGCGCCAGCAGCTTGCCTAGGTCCAATGAGCAGTTCTTC; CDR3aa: CASSLPRSNEQFF
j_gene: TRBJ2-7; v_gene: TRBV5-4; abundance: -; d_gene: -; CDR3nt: TGTGCCAGCAGCTTGTTTGGGTCAGAATCCTACGAGCAGTACTTC; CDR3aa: CASSLFGSESYEQYF
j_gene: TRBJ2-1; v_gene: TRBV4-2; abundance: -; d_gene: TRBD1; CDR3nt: TGTGCCAGCAGCCTCACAGGGGGCAATGAGCAGTTCTTC; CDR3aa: CASSLTGGNEQFF
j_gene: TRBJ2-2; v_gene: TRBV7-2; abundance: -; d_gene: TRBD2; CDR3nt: TGTGCCAGCAGCCCACCTCGGGGAGGGCCGAACACCGGGGAGCTGTTTTTT; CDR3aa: CASSPPRGGPNTGELFF